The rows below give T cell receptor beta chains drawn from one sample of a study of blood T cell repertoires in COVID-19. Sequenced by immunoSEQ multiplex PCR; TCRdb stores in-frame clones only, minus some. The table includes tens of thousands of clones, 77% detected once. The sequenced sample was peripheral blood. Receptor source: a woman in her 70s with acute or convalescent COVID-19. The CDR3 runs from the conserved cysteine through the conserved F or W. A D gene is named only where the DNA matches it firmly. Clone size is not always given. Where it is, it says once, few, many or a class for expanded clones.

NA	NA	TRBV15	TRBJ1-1	CATSSHLAGPEAFF	TGTGCCACCAGCAGCCACCTGGCGGGACCTGAAGCTTTCTTT
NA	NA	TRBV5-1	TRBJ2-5	CASSLVTASQETQYF	TGCGCCAGCAGCTTGGTGACAGCCAGCCAAGAGACCCAGTACTTC
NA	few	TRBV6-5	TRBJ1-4	CASSDRPNEKLFF	TGTGCCAGCAGCGACAGGCCTAATGAAAAACTGTTTTTT
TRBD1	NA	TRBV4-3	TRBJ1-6	CASSQVTGTGYSPLHF	TGCGCCAGCAGCCAAGTTACCGGGACAGGGTATTCACCCCTCCACTTT
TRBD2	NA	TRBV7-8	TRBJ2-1	CASSLQTSGRSEQFF	TGTGCCAGCAGCTTGCAAACTAGCGGGAGAAGTGAGCAGTTCTTC
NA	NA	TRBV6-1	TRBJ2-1	CASSERGGGVSYNEQFF	TGTGCCAGCAGTGAAAGGGGAGGGGGGGTCTCCTACAATGAGCAGTTCTTC
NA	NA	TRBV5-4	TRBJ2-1	CASSLGGGADYNEQFF	TGTGCCAGCAGCTTGGGTGGCGGGGCGGACTACAATGAGCAGTTCTTC
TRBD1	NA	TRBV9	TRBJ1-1	CASSEWDRKNTEAFF	TGTGCCAGCAGCGAGTGGGACAGGAAGAACACTGAAGCTTTCTTT
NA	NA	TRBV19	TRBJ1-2	CASSIGGVNYGYTF	TGTGCCAGTAGTATAGGGGGCGTTAACTATGGCTACACCTTC
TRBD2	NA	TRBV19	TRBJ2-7	CASSISGGGEQYF	TGTGCCAGTAGTATATCGGGAGGGGGCGAGCAGTACTTC
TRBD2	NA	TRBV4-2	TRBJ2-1	CASSLNKIAGSFLWQEQFF	TGTGCCAGCAGCCTCAACAAAATAGCGGGGTCCTTCCTATGGCAGGAGCAGTTCTTC
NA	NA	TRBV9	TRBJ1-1	CASSVAGQGNTEAFF	TGTGCCAGCAGCGTAGCAGGGCAGGGGAACACTGAAGCTTTCTTT
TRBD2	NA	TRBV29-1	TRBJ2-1	CSVANVRELANEQFF	TGCAGCGTTGCAAACGTGCGGGAGCTTGCCAATGAGCAGTTCTTC
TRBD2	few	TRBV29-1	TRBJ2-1	CSVSTSGDSYNEQFF	TGCAGCGTGTCCACTAGCGGGGATTCCTACAATGAGCAGTTCTTC
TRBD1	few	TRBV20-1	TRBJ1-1	CSASPRGPAFF	TGCAGTGCTAGCCCCAGGGGGCCAGCTTTCTTT
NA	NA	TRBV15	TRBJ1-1	CATSRDLSGNAFF	TGTGCCACCAGCAGAGATTTGTCCGGTAACGCTTTCTTT
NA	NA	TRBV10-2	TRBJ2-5	CASSEIIGETQYF	TGCGCCAGCAGTGAAATTATCGGGGAGACCCAGTACTTC
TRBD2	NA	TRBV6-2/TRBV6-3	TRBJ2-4	CASSYTLSGGTTKNIQYF	TGTGCCAGCAGTTACACCCTGTCGGGAGGGACCACCAAAAACATTCAGTACTTC
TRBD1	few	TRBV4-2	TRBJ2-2	CASSQFSGGWETGELFF	TGTGCCAGCAGCCAATTCTCAGGGGGTTGGGAAACCGGGGAGCTGTTTTTT
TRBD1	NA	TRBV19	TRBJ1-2	CASSSGQGAHGYTF	TGTGCCAGTAGTTCGGGACAGGGGGCTCATGGCTACACCTTC
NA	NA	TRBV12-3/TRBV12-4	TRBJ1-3	CASSTSGNTIYF	TGTGCCAGCAGCACTTCTGGAAACACCATATATTTT
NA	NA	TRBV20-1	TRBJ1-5	CSASLGQHNQPQHF	TGCAGTGCTAGTCTCGGACAGCACAATCAGCCCCAGCATTTT